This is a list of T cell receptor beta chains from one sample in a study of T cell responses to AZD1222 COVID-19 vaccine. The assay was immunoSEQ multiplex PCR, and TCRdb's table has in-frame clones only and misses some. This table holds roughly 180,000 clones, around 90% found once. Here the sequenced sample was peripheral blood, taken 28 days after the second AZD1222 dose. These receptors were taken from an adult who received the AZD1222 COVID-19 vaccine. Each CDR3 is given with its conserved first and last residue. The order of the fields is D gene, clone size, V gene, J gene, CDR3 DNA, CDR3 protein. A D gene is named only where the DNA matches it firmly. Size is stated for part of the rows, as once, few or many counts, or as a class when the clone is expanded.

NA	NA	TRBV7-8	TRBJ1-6	TGTGCCAGCGTCCGGGGAGCCGATTCACCCCTCCACTTT	CASVRGADSPLHF
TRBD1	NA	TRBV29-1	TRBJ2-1	TGCAGCGTTTTGGGGACAGGGATAATTTACAATGAGCAGTTCTTC	CSVLGTGIIYNEQFF
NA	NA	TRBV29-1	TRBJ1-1	TGCAGCGTGGGACAGAACACTGAAGCTTTCTTT	CSVGQNTEAFF
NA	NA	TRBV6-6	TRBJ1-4	TGTGCCAGCAGTTACACGGGGCCGGATGAAAAACTGTTTTTT	CASSYTGPDEKLFF
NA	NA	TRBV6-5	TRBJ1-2	TGTGCCAGCAGTTACTCGGGACACTATGGCTACACCTTC	CASSYSGHYGYTF
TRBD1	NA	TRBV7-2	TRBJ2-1	TGTGCCAGCAGCTTAGCCGGGACAGGGGTGAATGAGCAGTTCTTC	CASSLAGTGVNEQFF
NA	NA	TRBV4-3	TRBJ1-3	TGCGCCAGCAGCCAAGATAAGAGGCCAACTGGAAACACCATATATTTT	CASSQDKRPTGNTIYF
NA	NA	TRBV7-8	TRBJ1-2	TGTGCCAGCAGCCCTACAGGGACAACAATTTATGGCTACACCTTC	CASSPTGTTIYGYTF
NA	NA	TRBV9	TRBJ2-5	TGTGCCAGCAGCGTTGGGGGTTCAGAGACCCAGTACTTC	CASSVGGSETQYF
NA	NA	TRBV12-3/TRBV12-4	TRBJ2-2	TGTGCCAGCAGTTCCCAGAACACCGGGGAGCTGTTTTTT	CASSSQNTGELFF
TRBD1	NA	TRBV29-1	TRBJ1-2	TGCAGCGTCAAGGGGGGACAGGGAAATGGCTACACCTTC	CSVKGGQGNGYTF
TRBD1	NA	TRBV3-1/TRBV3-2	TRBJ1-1	TGTGCCAGCAGCCCAAGACAGGGTAACCGAGATAACACTGAAGCTTTCTTT	CASSPRQGNRDNTEAFF
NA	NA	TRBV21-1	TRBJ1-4	TGTGCCAGCAGCAAAGAGACAGGGGTTGGGGGGAAACTGTTTTTT	CASSKETGVGGKLFF
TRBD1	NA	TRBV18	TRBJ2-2	TGTGCCAGCTCGCCTGGGACAGCGGCGAACACCGGGGAGCTGTTTTTT	CASSPGTAANTGELFF
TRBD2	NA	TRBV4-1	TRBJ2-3	TGCGCCAGCAGCCAAGAATCGGGAGGACCAGAGGCGTATTTT	CASSQESGGPEAYF
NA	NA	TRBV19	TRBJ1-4	TGTGCCAGTAGTCCCAGCCCGGGGGTGTTGACTAATGAAAAACTGTTTTTT	CASSPSPGVLTNEKLFF
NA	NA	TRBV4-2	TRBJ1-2	TGTGCCGGTTACCTCTATGGCTACACCTTC	CAGYLYGYTF
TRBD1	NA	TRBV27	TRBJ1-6	TGTGCCAGCAGTTTAACGACAGGGGGGTATAATTCACCCCTCCACTTT	CASSLTTGGYNSPLHF
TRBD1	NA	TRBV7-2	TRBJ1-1	TGTGCCAGCAGCTCGTCTCGACAGGGCCGAGCTTTCTTT	CASSSSRQGRAFF
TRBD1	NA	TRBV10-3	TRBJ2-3	TGTGCCATCAGTGAGTCTGGTTTAAGGACAGGGGTGGGAGATACGCAGTATTTT	CAISESGLRTGVGDTQYF
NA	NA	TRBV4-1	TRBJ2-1	TGCGCCAGCAACGCAGGATCATGGGACTCTTCCTACAATGAGCAGTTCTTC	CASNAGSWDSSYNEQFF
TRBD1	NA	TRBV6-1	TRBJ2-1	TGTGCCAGCAGTGTTGTCTGGGACAGTGGTCTCCAGGGGTCCTACAATGAGCAGTTCTTC	CASSVVWDSGLQGSYNEQFF
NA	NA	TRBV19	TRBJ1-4	TGTGCCAGTAACACACGGGAGACTAATGAAAAACTGTTTTTT	CASNTRETNEKLFF
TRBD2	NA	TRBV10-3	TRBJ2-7	TGTGCCATCAGTGAGAGGGGAGGGGATCACGACGAGCAGTACTTC	CAISERGGDHDEQYF
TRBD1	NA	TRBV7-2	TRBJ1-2	TGTGCCAGCAGCCAGGAGCGGACAGGTTCAGGTGGCTACACCTTC	CASSQERTGSGGYTF
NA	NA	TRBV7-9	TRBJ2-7	TGTGCCAGCAGCAGTGGCGGGGGCCGGTACGAGCAGTACTTC	CASSSGGGRYEQYF
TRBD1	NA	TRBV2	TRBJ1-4	TGTGCCAGCAGCGCAGGGGGGGCAACTAATGAAAAACTGTTTTTT	CASSAGGATNEKLFF
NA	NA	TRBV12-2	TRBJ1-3	TGTGCAAGTCGCTTCACCCGGGACAGGGGGCGTATGGCTGGAAACACCATATATTTT	CASRFTRDRGRMAGNTIYF
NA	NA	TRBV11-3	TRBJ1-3	TGTGCCAGCAGCTTAAATGGGGTCGCGGGAAACACCATATATTTT	CASSLNGVAGNTIYF
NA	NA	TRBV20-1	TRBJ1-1	TGCAGTGCTAGAGTAGGCAGCGAAGCTTTCTTT	CSARVGSEAFF
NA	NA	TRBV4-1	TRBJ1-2	TGCGCCAGCAGCCAAGTAGGGGGGACTGGCTACACCTTC	CASSQVGGTGYTF
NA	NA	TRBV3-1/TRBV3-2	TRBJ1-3	TGTGCAAGAAAGGGTTCCGGGGGAAACTCTGGAAACACCATATATTTT	CARKGSGGNSGNTIYF
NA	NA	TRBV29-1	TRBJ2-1	TGCAGCGTCATTCCTAGGGGCGACAATGAGCAGTTCTTC	CSVIPRGDNEQFF
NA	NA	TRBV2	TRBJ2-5	TGTGCCAGCAGTGAACAGTCCAGGGGCACAGAGACCCAGTACTTC	CASSEQSRGTETQYF
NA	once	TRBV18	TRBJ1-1	TGTGCCAGCTCGCCGATTGGGGGGCAAACTGAAGCTTTCTTT	CASSPIGGQTEAFF
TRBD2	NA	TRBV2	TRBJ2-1	TGTGCCAGCACGTGGCTAGCGGGAGGGTTCTCCTACAATGAGCAGTTCTTC	CASTWLAGGFSYNEQFF
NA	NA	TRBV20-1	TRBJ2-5	TGCAGTGCTAGTTTGATGGAACCCCTGCACCAAGAGACCCAGTACTTC	CSASLMEPLHQETQYF
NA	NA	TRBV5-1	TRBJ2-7	TGCGCCAGCAGCCCCAAAACCGGGCCCGGGTACTACGAGCAGTACTTC	CASSPKTGPGYYEQYF
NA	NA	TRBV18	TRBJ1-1	TGTGCCAGCTCCAACTATGACATGGGCATGAACACTGAAGCTTTCTTT	CASSNYDMGMNTEAFF
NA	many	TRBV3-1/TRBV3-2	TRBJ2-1	TGTGCCAGCAGCCAGAGCCCACCCACCGTGAATGAGCAGTTCTTC	CASSQSPPTVNEQFF
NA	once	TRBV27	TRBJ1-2	TGTGCCAGCAGCCGAACCGGGGGGCTGGGCTATGGCTACACCTTC	CASSRTGGLGYGYTF
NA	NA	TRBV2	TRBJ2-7	TGTGCCAGCATAGGTTCTAGCGTGCCTTACGAGCAGTACTTC	CASIGSSVPYEQYF